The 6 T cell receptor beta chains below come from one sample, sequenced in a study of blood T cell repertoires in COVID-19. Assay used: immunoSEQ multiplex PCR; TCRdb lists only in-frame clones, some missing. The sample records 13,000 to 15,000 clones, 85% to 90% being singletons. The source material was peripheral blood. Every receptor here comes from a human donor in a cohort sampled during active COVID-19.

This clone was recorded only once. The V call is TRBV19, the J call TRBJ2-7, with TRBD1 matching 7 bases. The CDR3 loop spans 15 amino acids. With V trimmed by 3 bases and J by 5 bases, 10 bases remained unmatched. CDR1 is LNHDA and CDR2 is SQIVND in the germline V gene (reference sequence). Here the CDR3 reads CASSMFAGGIHEQYF. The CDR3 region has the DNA TGTGCCAGTAGTATGTTCGCAGGGGGTATCCACGAGCAGTACTTC. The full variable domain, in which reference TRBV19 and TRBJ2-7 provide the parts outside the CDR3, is DGGITQSPKYLFRKEGQNVTLSCEQNLNHDAMYWYRQDPGQGLRLIYYSQIVNDFQKGDIAEGYSVSREKKESFPLTVTSAQKNPTAFYLCASSMFAGGIHEQYFGPGTRLTVT.

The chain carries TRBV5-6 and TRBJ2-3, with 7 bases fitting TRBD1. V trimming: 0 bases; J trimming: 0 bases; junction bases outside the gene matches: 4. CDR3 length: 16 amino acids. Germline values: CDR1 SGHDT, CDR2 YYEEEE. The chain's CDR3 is CASSLVTGDSTDTQYF. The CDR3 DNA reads TGTGCCAGCAGCTTGGTCACAGGGGATAGCACAGATACGCAGTATTTT.

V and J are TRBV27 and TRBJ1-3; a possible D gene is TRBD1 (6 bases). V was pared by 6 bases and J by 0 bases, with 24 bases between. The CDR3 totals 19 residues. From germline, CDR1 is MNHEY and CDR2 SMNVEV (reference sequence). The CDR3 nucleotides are TGTGCCAGCAGCCGCTTGGGAGGGGGATACATCCTCTCTGGAAACACCATATATTTT. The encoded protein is CASSRLGGGYILSGNTIYF.

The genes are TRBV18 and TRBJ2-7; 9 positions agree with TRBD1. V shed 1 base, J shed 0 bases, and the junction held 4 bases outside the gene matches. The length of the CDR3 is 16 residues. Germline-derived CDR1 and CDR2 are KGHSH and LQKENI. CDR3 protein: CASSPRLTGGSYEQYF. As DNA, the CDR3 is TGTGCCAGCTCACCACGGTTGACAGGGGGCTCCTACGAGCAGTACTTC.

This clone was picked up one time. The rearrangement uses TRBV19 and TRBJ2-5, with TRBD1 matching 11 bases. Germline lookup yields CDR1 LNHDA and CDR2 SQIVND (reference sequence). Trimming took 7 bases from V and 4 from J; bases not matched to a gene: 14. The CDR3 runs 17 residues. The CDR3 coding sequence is TGTGCCAGTACCGCGGGAGGACAGGGGGCGGGAGGAGAGACCCAGTACTTC. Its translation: CASTAGGQGAGGETQYF.

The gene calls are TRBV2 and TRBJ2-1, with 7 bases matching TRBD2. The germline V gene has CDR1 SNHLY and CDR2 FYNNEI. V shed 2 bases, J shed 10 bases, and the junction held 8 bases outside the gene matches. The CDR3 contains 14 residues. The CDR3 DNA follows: TGTGCCAGCAGTGAACGCCCTAGCGGAGGCGAGCAGTTCTTC. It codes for CASSERPSGGEQFF.